The 19 T cell receptor beta chains reported below all come from one sample, sequenced in a study of cytomegalovirus exposure and HLA in healthy donors. With 60 Vbeta and 13 Jbeta primers, the PCR was carried out. TCRdb keeps only in-frame clones here, not all; method: immunoSEQ multiplex PCR. This sample has roughly 190,000 clones, with approximately 90% found just once. Sequencing was done on a sample of PBMCs. These receptors all stem from a boy aged 2 to 9 in good health and CMV-seronegative.

The chain couples TRBV9 to TRBJ1-3, with TRBD1 matching 8 bases. The CDR3 is 13 amino acids. The germline V gene encodes CDR1 SGDLS and CDR2 YYNGEE. V dropped 1 base and J dropped 8; count of bases not matched to a gene: 2. CDR3 protein: CASSVQGADTIYF. The CDR3, as DNA: TGTGCCAGCAGCGTACAGGGGGCAGACACCATATATTTT. Supplemented by reference TRBV9 and TRBJ1-3, the full variable domain reads DSGVTQTPKHLITATGQRVTLRCSPRSGDLSVYWYQQSLDQGLQFLIQYYNGEERAKGNILERFSAQQFPDLHSELNLSSLELGDSALYFCASSVQGADTIYFGEGSWLTVV.

The J gene is TRBJ2-5, the V gene TRBV19; 9 bases are shared with TRBD2. Germline V gene data show CDR1 as LNHDA and CDR2 as SQIVND (reference sequence). Losses at the gene ends were 5 bases for V and 4 bases for J; bases not matched to a gene: 11. This CDR3 is built from 16 residues. CDR3 sequence reads: CASSPVVAGVGETQYF. Here the CDR3 DNA reads TGTGCCAGTAGTCCCGTGGTAGCGGGGGTCGGAGAGACCCAGTACTTC.

V gene TRBV27 combines with J gene TRBJ1-3; 7 bases fit TRBD1. Germline loops: CDR1 MNHEY, CDR2 SMNVEV (reference sequence). The CDR3 runs 15 residues. The J segment lost 4 bases and the V segment lost 4 bases, leaving 7 bases of the junction unmatched. The CDR3, as DNA: TGTGCCAGCAGTTCCACAGGGGTGCTCGGAAACACCATATATTTT. Translated, it gives CASSSTGVLGNTIYF.

This chain joins TRBV7-2 and TRBJ2-2; the match to TRBD1 covers 7 bases. The J segment lost 4 bases and the V segment lost 2 bases, leaving 7 bases of the junction unmatched. The length of the CDR3 is 16 residues. Germline CDR1 SGHTA, CDR2 FQGNSA. For the CDR3, the DNA is TGTGCCAGCAGCTTACGGACGACAGGGTTCACCGGGGAGCTGTTTTTT. Translated: CASSLRTTGFTGELFF. Variable domain in full (rest from reference TRBV7-2 and TRBJ2-2): GAGVSQSPSNKVTEKGKDVELRCDPISGHTALYWYRQSLGQGLEFLIYFQGNSAPDKSGLPSDRFSAERTGGSVSTLTIQRTQQEDSAVYLCASSLRTTGFTGELFFGEGSRLTVL.

The chain is built from TRBV9 and TRBJ2-7, with D possibly matching TRBD2 (6 bases). The germline V gene has CDR1 SGDLS and CDR2 YYNGEE. V was shortened by 2 bases and J by 2 bases, with 11 bases between the two germline ends. CDR3 length equals 14 residues. The CDR3 DNA reads as TGTGCCAGCAGCGTTTACGGGGGACCCTACGAGCAGTACTTC. It encodes CASSVYGGPYEQYF.

The chain employs TRBV6-5 and TRBJ2-7; D might be TRBD1 (6 bases). Trimming removed 5 bases from V and 3 bases from J, with 11 bases in between. The germline V gene has CDR1 MNHEY and CDR2 SVGAGI. CDR3 length: 13 residues. This CDR3 is CASSRTESYEQYF. DNA for the CDR3: TGTGCCAGCAGTCGGACAGAAAGCTACGAGCAGTACTTC.

The chain uses TRBV7-2 and TRBJ1-1, with TRBD1 as a possible D gene (5 bases). The germline CDR1 and CDR2 sequences are SGHTA and FQGNSA. This CDR3 has 16 residues. The ends were cut back, 2 bases at V and 10 bases at J, with 23 bases in the middle. The CDR3 region has the DNA TGTGCCAGCAGCTTATTTCACTTCGGCAGGGTAATCGCAGCTTTCTTT. Translation gives CASSLFHFGRVIAAFF.

The chain couples TRBV11-2 to TRBJ2-7; 7 nucleotides align to TRBD2. Trimming removed 1 base from V and 2 bases from J; junction bases left unmatched: 8. Germline values: CDR1 SGHAT, CDR2 FQNNGV. The CDR3 sequence is 16 residues long. The CDR3 protein is CASSLVGSGGPYEQYF. DNA of the CDR3: TGTGCCAGCAGCTTAGTCGGTTCGGGAGGCCCCTACGAGCAGTACTTC.

V is TRBV7-9 and J is TRBJ2-7; 9 nucleotides align to TRBD1. The CDR3 sequence is 14 residues long. With V trimmed by 5 bases and J by 6 bases, 8 bases remained unmatched. The germline CDR1 and CDR2 sequences are SEHNR and FQNEAQ (reference sequence). CDR3 protein: CASSRPGQGLEQYF. In DNA, the CDR3 is TGTGCCAGCAGCCGACCGGGACAGGGTCTCGAGCAGTACTTC.

The chain has TRBV4-1 and TRBJ1-1; 7 positions match TRBD1. V was pared by 5 bases and J by 0 bases, with 9 bases of the junction left unmatched. Germline values: CDR1 MGHRA, CDR2 YSYEKL. The length of the CDR3 is 16 residues. CDR3 in DNA: TGCGCCAGCAGCTCACCTGGGCAGGGGGTGAACACTGAAGCTTTCTTT. Translated: CASSSPGQGVNTEAFF.

J is TRBJ2-7 and V is TRBV5-4; 8 bases are shared with TRBD2. The CDR3 contains 14 residues. Germline CDR1 is SGHNT and CDR2 is YYREEE (reference sequence). After removal of 4 bases from V and 3 bases from J, the junction contained 6 bases not matched to a gene. CDR3 sequence reads: CASSGAGAFYEQYF. The CDR3 DNA sequence: TGTGCCAGCAGCGGAGCGGGGGCGTTCTACGAGCAGTACTTC. The full variable domain, with the rest looked up from reference TRBV5-4 and TRBJ2-7, is ETGVTQSPTHLIKTRGQQVTLRCSSQSGHNTVSWYQQALGQGPQFIFQYYREEENGRGNFPPRFSGLQFPNYSSELNVNALELDDSALYLCASSGAGAFYEQYFGPGTRLTVT.

The genes are TRBV7-9 and TRBJ1-1, with 8 bases that match TRBD1. CDR3 length: 17 amino acids. Losses at the gene ends were 4 bases for V and 0 bases for J; bases not matched to a gene: 10. Germline V gene sequence: CDR1 SEHNR, CDR2 FQNEAQ (reference sequence). As DNA, the CDR3 is TGTGCCAGCAGCTCGACAGGGGTTAGGGACATGAACACTGAAGCTTTCTTT. Protein product: CASSSTGVRDMNTEAFF.

This clone has a single count. CDR3 protein: CASDTRPSTDTQYF. CDR3 coding DNA: TGTGCTTCGGATACGAGGCCCTCCACAGATACGCAGTATTTT. The rearrangement uses TRBV2 and TRBJ2-3; unclear D gene. This CDR3 spans 14 amino acids. Germline-derived CDR1 and CDR2 are SNHLY and FYNNEI.

The chain has TRBV7-9 and TRBJ1-1; the D is unclear. Germline CDR1 and CDR2: SEHNR and FQNEAQ (reference sequence). The V gene lost 5 bases and the J gene lost 0 bases, with 13 bases spanning the gap. The CDR3 consists of 15 residues. The CDR3 DNA sequence: TGTGCCAGCAGCCTCGGCGGGTTGATGAACACTGAAGCTTTCTTT. It yields the protein CASSLGGLMNTEAFF.

The rearrangement uses TRBV6-5 and TRBJ2-7; 10 bases line up with TRBD1. This CDR3 contains 14 residues. The germline gives CDR1 MNHEY, CDR2 SVGAGI. V trimming: 8 bases; J trimming: 3 bases; junction bases outside the gene matches: 7. CDR3 residues: CASRVGQGGYEQYF. In nucleotides, the CDR3 is TGTGCCAGCCGAGTCGGACAGGGGGGCTACGAGCAGTACTTC.

This chain joins TRBV18 and TRBJ2-7; D may be TRBD2 (5 bases). V lost 4 bases and J 5 bases, leaving 9 bases between the germline ends. The germline V gene encodes CDR1 KGHSH and CDR2 LQKENI. The CDR3 runs to 12 residues. The CDR3 protein is CASSLAGHEQYF. CDR3 nucleotide sequence: TGTGCCAGCTCACTGGCGGGCCACGAGCAGTACTTC.

A few counts support this clone. The V call is TRBV28, the J call TRBJ1-1; D possibly corresponds to TRBD1 (5 bases). The CDR3 extends over 13 amino acids. V lost 7 bases and J lost 2, with 11 bases in between. The germline V gene has CDR1 MDHEN and CDR2 SYDVKM. The CDR3 protein is CASKWGGNTEAFF. The CDR3 DNA is TGTGCCAGCAAATGGGGGGGAAACACTGAAGCTTTCTTT.

This sequence joins TRBV19 and TRBJ2-5, with D unresolved. The end of the DNA aligns better with TRBJ2-7, so the J call may be wrong. CDR3 length: 10 amino acids. CDR1 and CDR2 (germline): LNHDA, SQIVND (reference sequence). This CDR3 is CAMFPYEQYF. The DNA for the CDR3 is TGTGCCATGTTTCCTTACGAGCAGTACTTC.

This rearrangement joins TRBV5-1 to TRBJ1-2, with 9 positions matching TRBD1. CDR1 SGHRS and CDR2 YFSETQ come from the germline V gene. Unmatched junction bases numbered 7, after V lost 7 bases and J lost 6 bases. This CDR3 has 13 amino acids. The CDR3 spells CASSPGTGNGYTF. CDR3 bases: TGCGCCAGCTCGCCCGGGACAGGGAATGGCTACACCTTC.